This T cell receptor beta chain appears in the sequencing data of a study of cytomegalovirus exposure and HLA in healthy donors. Looking at the study overall: The 550 to 800 first-cohort repertoires and the approximately 110 validation repertoires shared the same platform, a later analysis reported. Study-level points and caveats: In vitro experiments confirmed that a few CMV-associated chains were specific for CMV antigens.

V dropped 4 bases and J dropped 3 bases, with 10 bases sitting between them. The CDR3 is made up of 14 amino acids. Germline lookup yields CDR1 MNHNS and CDR2 SASEGT. In the case of this clone: Its antigen is currently unknown.

The repertoire was sequenced with immunoSEQ multiplex PCR; TCRdb's copy has only in-frame clones and lacks some. This table holds 150,000 to 200,000 clones, around 85% found once. This sequence joins TRBV6-1 and TRBJ2-1; the D is unclear. This clonotype was sampled from a man younger than 30 in good health and CMV-seropositive. The sample consisted of PBMCs. The CDR3 region has the DNA TGTGCCAGCAGTGGATCCACAGACTACAATGAGCAGTTCTTC. Encoded protein: CASSGSTDYNEQFF.